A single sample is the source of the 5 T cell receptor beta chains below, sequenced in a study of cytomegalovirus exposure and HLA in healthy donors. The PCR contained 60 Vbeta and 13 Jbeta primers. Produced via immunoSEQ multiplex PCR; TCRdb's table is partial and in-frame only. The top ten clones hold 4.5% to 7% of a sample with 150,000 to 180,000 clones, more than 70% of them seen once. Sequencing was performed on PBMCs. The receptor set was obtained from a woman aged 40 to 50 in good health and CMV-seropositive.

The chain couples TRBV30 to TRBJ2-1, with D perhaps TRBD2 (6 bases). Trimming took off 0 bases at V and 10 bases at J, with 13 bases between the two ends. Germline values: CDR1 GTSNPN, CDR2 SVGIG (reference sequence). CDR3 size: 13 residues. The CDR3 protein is CAWSVNSGREQFF. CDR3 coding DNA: TGTGCCTGGAGTGTAAATAGCGGTCGGGAGCAGTTCTTC.

CDR3 sequence (DNA): TGTGCCGCTGCGGACAGCCAAGACTACGAGCAGTACTTC. Translating gives CAAADSQDYEQYF. This chain connects TRBV7-9 to TRBJ2-7, with a possible D match to TRBD1 (6 bases). The CDR3 loop spans 13 amino acids. V lost 11 bases to trimming and J lost 3 bases, with 17 bases between them. The germline V gene encodes CDR1 SEHNR and CDR2 FQNEAQ (reference sequence).

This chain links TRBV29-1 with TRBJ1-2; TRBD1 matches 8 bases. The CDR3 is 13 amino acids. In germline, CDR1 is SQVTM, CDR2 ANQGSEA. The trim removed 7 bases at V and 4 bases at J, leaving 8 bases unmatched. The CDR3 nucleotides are TGCAGCGCCCGGCAGGGGGCGAGCTATGGCTACACCTTC. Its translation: CSARQGASYGYTF.

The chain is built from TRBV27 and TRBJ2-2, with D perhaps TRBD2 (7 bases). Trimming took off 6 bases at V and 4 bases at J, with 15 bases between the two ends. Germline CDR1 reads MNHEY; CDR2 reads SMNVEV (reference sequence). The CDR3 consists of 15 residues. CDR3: CASRPGGRRTGELFF. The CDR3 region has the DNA TGTGCCAGCAGGCCGGGGGGCAGGCGCACCGGGGAGCTGTTTTTT.

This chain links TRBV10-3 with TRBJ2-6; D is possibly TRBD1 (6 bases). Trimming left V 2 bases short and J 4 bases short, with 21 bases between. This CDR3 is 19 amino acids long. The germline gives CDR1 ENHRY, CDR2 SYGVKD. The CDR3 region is CAISEGTNSGQGGANVLTF. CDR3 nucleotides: TGTGCCATCAGTGAGGGGACAAACTCGGGCCAGGGGGGGGCCAACGTCCTGACTTTC.